This TCR beta chain was identified during a study of blood T cell repertoires in COVID-19. Background on the study: PBMCs, B-cell-depleted T cells, or T cells were the source of the cDNA or gDNA that made up the material.

Source study methods: By means of reference gene primer amplification, nucleated cell counts were estimated. Method: immunoSEQ multiplex PCR; TCRdb's copy keeps in-frame clones and lacks some. The D gene and trimming were derived from the DNA, and the V and J assignments and clone size from that table. Among under 300,000 clones listed, 85% to 95% were seen once. Grouping used clinical history reported by participants in a survey and questionnaire. Cohort 3 recovered donors had two negative PCRs, clearance, or symptom resolution. Germline CDR1 and CDR2: ENHRY and SYGVKD. CDR3 length: 12 residues. The V end lost 0 bases, the J end lost 7 bases, and 6 bases lay between the germline ends.

This receptor was identified in a woman between 18 and 29 years old who had recovered from COVID-19. Sequenced material: PBMCs or T cells enriched from blood (not recorded which). This sequence joins TRBV10-3 and TRBJ1-2; perhaps TRBD1 as D (5 bases). The CDR3 bases are TGTGCCATCAGTGAGTCCAGGGCTGGCTACACCTTC. The encoded protein is CAISESRAGYTF.